This T cell receptor beta chain was recovered during a study of shared clonotypes between healthy human individuals. For the study at large: Donor composition was a couple of women and three men, aged 18 to 49. Study-level findings and limits: Non-shared clonotypes displayed generation probabilities falling below those of clonotypes present in all four donors.

The CDR3 has 15 amino acids. J lost 1 base, V lost 4 bases, and 7 bases had no gene match. Germline values: CDR1 SGHRS, CDR2 YFSETQ. Assay used: immunoSEQ multiplex PCR; TCRdb lists only in-frame clones, some missing. Among under 200,000 clones listed, approximately 92% were seen once. The split of CD4+ cells yielded CD45RA+ naive and CD45RA-negative memory subsets. Points on this clone: The antigen is not known.

The sequenced sample was naive CD4+ T cells sorted from blood. Subset noted: CD45RA+ positively selected. The sequence derives from a woman aged 25 to 39 in good health. J is TRBJ2-7 and V is TRBV5-1, with 8 bases matching TRBD2. CDR3 DNA: TGCGCCAGCAGCCAGTTACTAGCGGAGTCCTACGAGCAGTACTTC. The encoded protein is CASSQLLAESYEQYF.